Following are 10 T cell receptor beta chains from one sample sequenced in a study of CD8 T cells in ankylosing spondylitis. TCRdb re-analysed the 5' RACE reads in MiXCR, keeping a single row per CDR3 protein. The table has approximately 60,000 distinct CDR3 sequences, roughly 6.2% seen once. The sequenced sample was synovial fluid, either unsorted or a sorted T cell fraction (not recorded which). These receptors originate from a male donor with ankylosing spondylitis.

This clonotype was found many times. Here the CDR3 DNA reads TGTGCCAGCAGTACAAATCTAGCGGGGGCACAAGAGACCCAGTACTTC. This codes for CASSTNLAGAQETQYF. The chain has TRBV6-1 and TRBJ2-5; 10 positions agree with TRBD2. Germline V gene sequence: CDR1 MNHNS, CDR2 SASEGT. The CDR3 runs to 16 residues. J gave up 2 bases and V 5 bases, and 8 bases lay outside the gene matches.

This clonotype appeared a few times. The genes are TRBV20-1 and TRBJ2-1; TRBD2 might be the D (5 bases). Deletions cut 0 bases from V and 0 bases from J, with 18 bases between. CDR1 is DFQATT, CDR2 SNEGSKA, per germline (reference sequence). The CDR3 has 18 residues. CDR3 amino acids: CSARDPLRRASSYNEQFF. The CDR3, as DNA: TGCAGTGCTAGAGATCCCCTACGGCGGGCTAGCTCCTACAATGAGCAGTTCTTC.

The sample holds many counts of this clonotype. This chain links TRBV5-1 with TRBJ2-5; 11 positions match TRBD2. This CDR3 comprises 15 residues. Germline-derived CDR1 and CDR2 are SGHRS and YFSETQ. V was clipped by 0 bases and J by 4 bases; unmatched bases: 2. CDR3 sequence: CASSLVAGGAETQYF. CDR3 sequence (DNA): TGCGCCAGCAGCTTGGTAGCGGGAGGGGCAGAGACCCAGTACTTC.

The CDR3 region has the DNA TGTGCCAGCAGCCAAGCTGACAGGGGGGTTGGCTACACCTTC. Its translation: CASSQADRGVGYTF. The J gene is TRBJ1-2, the V gene TRBV3-1; 9 bases line up with TRBD1. The CDR3 has 14 amino acids. J lost 7 bases, V lost 1 base, and 4 bases had no gene match. Per germline, CDR1 LGHDT and CDR2 YNNKEL (reference sequence).

The chain recombines TRBV19 with TRBJ2-1; D may be TRBD2 (6 bases). V lost 1 base to trimming and J lost 2 bases, with 12 bases between them. The CDR3 extends over 16 amino acids. Per the germline V gene, CDR1 is LNHDA and CDR2 is SQIVND (reference sequence). The CDR3 coding sequence is TGTGCCAGTAGTATAGTGGCTGGCGGGACCTACAATGAGCAGTTCTTC. It encodes CASSIVAGGTYNEQFF.

This clonotype came up many times. V usage is TRBV7-2 and J usage is TRBJ2-1, with 9 bases that match TRBD2. The J segment lost 10 bases and the V segment lost 3 bases, leaving 10 bases of the junction unmatched. CDR1 SGHTA and CDR2 FQGNSA come from the germline V gene. This CDR3 is built from 15 residues. The CDR3 DNA reads TGTGCCAGCAGCTTCTACGTTAGCGGGGGAATCGAGCAGTTCTTC. It is translated as CASSFYVSGGIEQFF.

This clonotype was picked up many times. The V and J genes are TRBV12-3 or TRBV12-4 and TRBJ2-1, with D tentatively TRBD1 or TRBD2 (5 bases each). The CDR3 has 13 residues. Trimming removed 7 bases at V and 5 bases at J, with 12 bases between. The CDR3 DNA follows: TGTGCCAGCACCCCTGGGACCGACAATGAGCAGTTCTTC. Its translation: CASTPGTDNEQFF.

This clonotype was observed a handful of times. The chain has TRBV21-1 and TRBJ2-1. TRBV21-1 is a pseudogene locus. The CDR3 loop spans 18 amino acids. This CDR3 is CASSNHLETREHYNEQFF. CDR3 sequence (DNA): TGTGCCAGCAGCAACCACCTCGAGACGCGGGAGCACTACAATGAGCAGTTCTTC.

This clonotype was picked up many times. The chain uses TRBV12-3 or TRBV12-4 and TRBJ2-3; TRBD2 aligns across 7 bases. V trimming: 4 bases; J trimming: 2 bases; junction bases outside the gene matches: 6. This CDR3 has 15 residues. The DNA of the CDR3 is TGTGCCAGCAGTTCCCAAAGCGGGGCCACAGATACGCAGTATTTT. Amino acids: CASSSQSGATDTQYF.

The chain uses TRBV5-1 and TRBJ1-2, with TRBD1 identical over 7 bases. The CDR3 runs 14 residues. V gave up 1 base and J gave up 0 bases; unmatched junction bases: 0. Germline assignment: CDR1 SGHRS and CDR2 YFSETQ. The CDR3 loop is CASSLQGANYGYTF. CDR3 sequence (DNA): TGCGCCAGCAGCTTGCAGGGGGCTAACTATGGCTACACCTTC.